Here is one T cell receptor beta chain with its context. Its antigen is as yet unknown. The entry originates in a study of shared clonotypes between healthy human individuals. Regarding the study as a whole: Approximately 4.9% of naive CD4 clonotypes were shared across a few donors.

Assay used: immunoSEQ multiplex PCR; TCRdb lists only in-frame clones, some missing. The sample lists 2 million to 2.5 million clones, over 85% occurring once. The CDR3 is 14 amino acids. Germline values: CDR1 SGHDT, CDR2 YYEEEE. V shed 1 base and J shed 6 bases, with 12 bases lying between them. Negatively enriched CD4+ T cells were divided by CD45RA into naive and memory. Sequencing used naive CD4+ T cells from PBMCs. Subset meaning: CD45RA+ positively selected. The rearrangement links TRBV5-6 to TRBJ2-3; D may match TRBD1 or TRBD2 (5 bases each). This TCR was sampled from a young man in good health. Some clones in this sample may be carry-over from other donors' samples. CDR3 sequence: CASSLTRGEDTQYF. CDR3 DNA sequence: TGTGCCAGCAGCTTGACCCGGGGCGAGGATACGCAGTATTTT. The variable domain in full, with the rest retrieved from reference TRBV5-6 and TRBJ2-3, is DAGVTQSPTHLIKTRGQQVTLRCSPKSGHDTVSWYQQALGQGPQFIFQYYEEEERQRGNFPDRFSGHQFPNYSSELNVNALLLGDSALYLCASSLTRGEDTQYFGPGTRLTVL.